The 5 T cell receptor beta chains below all came from one sample that was sequenced in a study of shared clonotypes between healthy human individuals. TCRdb's copy holds only in-frame clones and misses some; the assay was immunoSEQ multiplex PCR. The sample holds 1,500,000 or so clones; roughly 95% are singletons and the top ten take roughly 1.2%. Sequenced material: naive CD4+ T cells sorted from blood. Subset indicated: CD45RA+ positively selected. The origin of the receptors is a man under 40 in good health.

Details on this clone: This CDR3 is also generated by other DNA sequences in the sample. The rearrangement links TRBV7-6 to TRBJ2-7; D unresolved. The germline V and J ends were trimmed by 0 bases and 1 base, with 4 bases remaining between them. Germline CDR1 SGHVS, CDR2 FNYEAQ. This CDR3 contains 13 residues. CDR3 nucleotides: TGTGCCAGCAGCTTAGCCTCGTCCTACGAGCAGTACTTC. Translation gives CASSLASSYEQYF.

The rearrangement uses TRBV28 and TRBJ1-2; the D gene is possibly TRBD1 (5 bases). Germline loops: CDR1 MDHEN, CDR2 SYDVKM. V lost 5 bases to trimming and J lost 4 bases, with 11 bases between them. The CDR3 is 13 amino acids. CDR3 in DNA: TGTGCCAGCAGTAGGGACCTTCGCTATGGCTACACCTTC. This gives the protein CASSRDLRYGYTF.

The gene calls are TRBV10-3 and TRBJ2-6, with TRBD2 as a possible D gene (5 bases). Germline V gene data show CDR1 as ENHRY and CDR2 as SYGVKD. Deletions cut 0 bases from V and 1 base from J, with 13 bases between. CDR3 size: 18 residues. The CDR3 protein is CAISESLYGGSGANVLTF. The CDR3 coding sequence is TGTGCCATCAGTGAGTCGTTATACGGCGGGTCTGGGGCCAACGTCCTGACTTTC.

The chain recombines TRBV2 with TRBJ2-5; the match to TRBD2 covers 10 bases. V dropped 6 bases and J dropped 4; count of bases not matched to a gene: 23. The CDR3 spans 20 residues. Germline CDR1 is SNHLY and CDR2 is FYNNEI. As DNA, the CDR3 is TGTGCCAGCAGCCAAAGAGGGTTGAGCGGGAGGGCCCAGGTAGGAGAGACCCAGTACTTC. Its translation is CASSQRGLSGRAQVGETQYF.

The chain recombines TRBV7-3 with TRBJ2-2; a weak D match, TRBD1 (5 bases). Per germline, CDR1 SGHTA and CDR2 FQGTGA. CDR3 length equals 15 residues. The V end lost 0 bases, the J end lost 4 bases, and 9 bases lay between the germline ends. Written as DNA, the CDR3 is TGTGCCAGCAGCTTAACAACAGGTTCCACCGGGGAGCTGTTTTTT. This encodes CASSLTTGSTGELFF.